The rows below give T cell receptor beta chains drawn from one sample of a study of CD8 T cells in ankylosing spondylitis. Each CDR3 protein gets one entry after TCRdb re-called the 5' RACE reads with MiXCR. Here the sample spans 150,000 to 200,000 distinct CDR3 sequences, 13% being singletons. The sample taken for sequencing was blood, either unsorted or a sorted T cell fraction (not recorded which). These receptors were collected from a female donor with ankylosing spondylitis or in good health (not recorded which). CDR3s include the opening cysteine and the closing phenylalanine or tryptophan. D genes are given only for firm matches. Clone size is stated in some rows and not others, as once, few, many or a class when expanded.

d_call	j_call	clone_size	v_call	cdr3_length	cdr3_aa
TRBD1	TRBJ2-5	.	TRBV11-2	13	CASSQDREEAQYF
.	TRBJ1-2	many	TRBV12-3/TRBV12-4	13	CASSFEGLYGYTF
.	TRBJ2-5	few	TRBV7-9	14	CASSLRGDPETQYF
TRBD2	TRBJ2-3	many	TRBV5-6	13	CASTLAGKDTQYF
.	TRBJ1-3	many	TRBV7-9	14	CASSLEAGGNTIYF
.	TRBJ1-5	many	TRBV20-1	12	CSAKPGEQPQHF
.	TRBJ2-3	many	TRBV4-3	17	CASSQKSLTAATDTQYF
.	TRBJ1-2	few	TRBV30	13	CAWSTRGGYGYTF
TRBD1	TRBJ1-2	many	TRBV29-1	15	CSVGGQGAPGYGYTF
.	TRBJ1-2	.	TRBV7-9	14	CASSKPGRARGYTF
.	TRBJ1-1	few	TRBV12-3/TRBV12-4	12	CASSHQAFIAFF
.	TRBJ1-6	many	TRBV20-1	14	CSAFLGGVDSPLHF
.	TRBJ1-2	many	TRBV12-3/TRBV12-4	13	CASSLMGAYGYTF
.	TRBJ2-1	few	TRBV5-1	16	CASSLGVSGSYNEQFF
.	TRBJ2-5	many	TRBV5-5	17	CASMITGWGIPAETQYF
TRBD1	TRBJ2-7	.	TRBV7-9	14	CASSPHRDRYEQYF
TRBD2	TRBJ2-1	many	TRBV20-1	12	CSARSPGREGLF
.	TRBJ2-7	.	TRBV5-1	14	CASSLAVGVDEQYF
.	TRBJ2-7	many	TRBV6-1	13	CATQPRTSAEQYF
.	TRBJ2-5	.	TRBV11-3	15	CASSGEGEYQETQYF
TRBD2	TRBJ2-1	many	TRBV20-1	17	CSAIDTRSSGNYNEQFF
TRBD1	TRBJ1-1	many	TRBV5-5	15	CASSSGQGRDTEAFF
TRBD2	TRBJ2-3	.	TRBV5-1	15	CASSITSASTDTQYF
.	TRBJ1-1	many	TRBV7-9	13	CASSFLRGTEAFF
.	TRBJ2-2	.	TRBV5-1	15	CASGRDIPNTGELFF
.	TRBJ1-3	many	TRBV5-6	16	CASSLGSARSGNTIYF
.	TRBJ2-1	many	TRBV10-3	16	CAISENPRALVDEQFF
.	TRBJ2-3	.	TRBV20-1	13	CSAHRAGTDTQYF
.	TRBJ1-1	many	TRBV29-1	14	CSVRTEGANTEAFF
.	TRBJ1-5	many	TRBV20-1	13	CSARTGSNQPQHF
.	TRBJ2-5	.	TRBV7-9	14	CASSLEWGQETQYF
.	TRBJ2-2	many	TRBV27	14	CASSLSRLTGELFF
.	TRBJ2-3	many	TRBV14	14	CASSRDFPLDTQYF
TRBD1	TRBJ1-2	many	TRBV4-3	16	CASSPYAIQGAYGYTF
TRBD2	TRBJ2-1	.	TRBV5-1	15	CASSLGGLGGDEQFF
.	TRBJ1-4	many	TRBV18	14	CASSPTAKEEKLFF
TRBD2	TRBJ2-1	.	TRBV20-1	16	CSARGWGGSTYNEQFF
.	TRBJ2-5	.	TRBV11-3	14	CASSPYDRLKTQYF
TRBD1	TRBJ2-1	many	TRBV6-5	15	CASSYDHDRVGEQFF
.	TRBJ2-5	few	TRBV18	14	CASSPEGRRETQYF
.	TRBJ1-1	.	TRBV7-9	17	CASSLVTGRKRNTEAFF
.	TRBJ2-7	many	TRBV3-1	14	CASSQVPGAYEQYF
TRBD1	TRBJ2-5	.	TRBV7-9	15	CASRPYRGRRETQYF
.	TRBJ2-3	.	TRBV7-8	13	CASSSPRGDTQYF
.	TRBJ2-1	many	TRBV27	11	CASRQGNEQFF
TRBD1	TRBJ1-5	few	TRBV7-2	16	CASSPPPGGVGQPQHF
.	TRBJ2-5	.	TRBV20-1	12	CSARTIQETQYF
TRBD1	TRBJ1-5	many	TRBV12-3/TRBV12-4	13	CASRLQGDQPQHF